These 5 T cell receptor beta chains originate from one sample sequenced in a study of response to subunit inactivated influenza vaccine. TCRdb recomputed calls from the RT-PCR reads with MiXCR, one row per CDR3 protein. The profile covers about 780,000 distinct CDR3 sequences, with about 18% appearing a single time and about 11% taken by the ten largest. The specimen comprised PBMCs from blood, sampled less than 6 days after vaccination. All receptors come from a man aged 50 or older who received an inactivated influenza vaccine.

This clonotype was counted between two and nine times. V is TRBV9 and J is TRBJ2-3; D is tentatively TRBD1 or TRBD2 (6 bases each). Germline lookup yields CDR1 SGDLS and CDR2 YYNGEE. V was clipped by 4 bases and J by 3 bases, with 24 bases between them. The CDR3 is made up of 18 amino acids. The CDR3 nucleotides read TGTGCCAGCAGCCTAACCGGGGGAAGCGGAGGGGGGACAGATACGCAGTATTTT. Its protein is CASSLTGGSGGGTDTQYF.

This clonotype was counted a few times. The rearrangement links TRBV6-1 to TRBJ2-4; D is unclear. This CDR3 contains 15 residues. Germline-derived CDR1 and CDR2 are MNHNS and SASEGT. V was trimmed by 5 bases and J by 4 bases, leaving 15 bases between them. In DNA, the CDR3 is TGTGCCAGCAGTATCGGCCGCACCCCGAAAAACATTCAGTACTTC. Translating gives CASSIGRTPKNIQYF.

The chain joins TRBV6-2 or TRBV6-3 to TRBJ1-5; the D gene is possibly TRBD1 (5 bases). The CDR3 has 15 amino acids. V lost 6 bases and J 4 bases, leaving 16 bases between the germline ends. Germline CDR1 and CDR2: MNHEY and SVGEGT. The CDR3 reads CASSPPGGINQPQHF. The CDR3 DNA follows: TGTGCCAGCAGCCCACCCGGGGGGATAAATCAGCCCCAGCATTTT.

This clonotype was seen repeatedly, ten times or more. Germline is not matched at one junction end, which may reflect a read error. This chain links TRBV29-1 with TRBJ2-5; possibly TRBD2 for D (5 bases). Germline values: CDR1 SQVTM, CDR2 ANQGSEA. The length of the CDR3 is 13 residues. Written as DNA, the CDR3 is TGCAGCGGGGTACTAGAGAACCAAGCGACCCAGTACTTC. Protein: CSGVLENQATQYF.

The chain uses TRBV20-1 and TRBJ1-1; 9 nucleotides agree with TRBD1. J gave up 1 base and V 3 bases, and 12 bases lay outside the gene matches. The CDR3 contains 17 residues. From germline, CDR1 is DFQATT and CDR2 SNEGSKA (reference sequence). The CDR3: CSARGFNRGLRNTEAFF. For the CDR3, the DNA is TGCAGTGCTAGGGGGTTTAACAGGGGGCTTAGGAACACTGAAGCTTTCTTT.